These T cell receptor beta chains were read from a single sample in a study of early T cells in non-severe SARS-CoV-2 infection. MiXCR, applied by TCRdb to the 5' RACE reads, yields one record per CDR3 protein. The top ten hold 4.5% to 5.5% of the sample, which has tens of thousands of distinct CDR3 sequences, roughly 6% seen once. The sample comprised whole blood. All receptors come from an adult who was a healthcare worker with PCR-confirmed SARS-CoV-2 infection or an uninfected control (not recorded which). The CDR3 runs from the conserved cysteine through the conserved F or W. A D gene is named only where the DNA matches it firmly. Not all rows give a size; the values are once, few, many and, for expanded clones, a class.

TRBV2	NA	TRBJ2-3	many	CASRNRVTRSDTQYF	TGTGCCAGCAGAAACAGGGTTACTAGGTCAGATACGCAGTATTTT
TRBV12-3/TRBV12-4	NA	TRBJ2-7	NA	CASTDSFPGYEQYF	TGTGCCAGCACGGACAGCTTTCCGGGATACGAGCAGTACTTC
TRBV12-5	NA	TRBJ2-1	many	CASRKGETPHEQFF	TGTGCTAGTAGGAAGGGGGAGACCCCCCATGAGCAGTTCTTC
TRBV6-2/TRBV6-3	TRBD1	TRBJ2-5	many	CASSYPRQGKGQETQYF	TGTGCCAGCAGTTACCCAAGACAGGGTAAAGGCCAAGAGACCCAGTACTTC
TRBV21-1	NA	TRBJ2-3	NA	CASSPPGGTDTQYF	TGTGCCAGCAGCCCCCCGGGGGGCACAGATACGCAGTATTTT
TRBV4-1	NA	TRBJ1-1	many	CASSDFWKNTEAFF	TGCGCCAGCAGCGATTTTTGGAAGAACACTGAAGCTTTCTTT
TRBV20-1	TRBD2	TRBJ2-3	many	CSVSVAGGPTDTQYF	TGCAGTGTTTCGGTAGCGGGAGGACCCACAGATACGCAGTATTTT
TRBV6-6	TRBD1	TRBJ1-6	many	CASSSGTGGPSYNSPLHF	TGTGCCAGCAGCTCCGGGACAGGAGGTCCCTCCTATAATTCACCCCTCCACTTT
TRBV9	TRBD2	TRBJ2-1	few	CASSLRLAGGFGEQFF	TGTGCCAGCAGCCTCCGACTAGCGGGAGGGTTCGGTGAGCAGTTCTTC
TRBV6-2/TRBV6-3	NA	TRBJ2-3	many	CASSYPTDTQYF	TGTGCCAGCAGTTACCCGACAGATACGCAGTATTTT
TRBV20-1	NA	TRBJ1-2	many	CSARRGISNYGYTF	TGCAGTGCTAGGCGAGGGATTAGTAACTATGGCTACACCTTC
TRBV29-1	NA	TRBJ2-3	few	CSEVMADTQYF	TGCAGCGAGGTTATGGCGGATACGCAGTATTTT
TRBV27	NA	TRBJ2-1	many	CASRITPYNEQFF	TGTGCCAGCAGAATAACCCCCTACAATGAGCAGTTCTTC
TRBV2	NA	TRBJ2-1	many	CASSTSPQQFF	TGTGCCAGCAGTACTAGCCCCCAGCAGTTCTTC
TRBV29-1	TRBD1	TRBJ2-7	many	CSVEDRQGSSYEQYF	TGCAGCGTTGAAGATAGACAGGGGTCCTCCTACGAGCAGTACTTC
TRBV11-2	NA	TRBJ2-6	NA	CASSLGPGAGANVLTF	TGTGCCAGCAGCTTAGGTCCGGGGGCTGGGGCCAACGTCCTGACTTTC
TRBV7-9	TRBD1	TRBJ2-1	many	CASSPWTGVSREQFF	TGTGCCAGCAGCCCGTGGACAGGGGTCTCCAGGGAGCAGTTCTTC
TRBV7-9	TRBD1	TRBJ1-2	many	CASTLSGTEYNYGYTF	TGTGCCAGCACCTTATCCGGGACAGAGTATAACTATGGCTACACCTTC
TRBV5-4	TRBD2	TRBJ2-7	many	CASRHGTSGTYEQYF	TGTGCCAGCAGACACGGGACTAGCGGAACCTACGAGCAGTACTTC
TRBV9	NA	TRBJ2-2	many	CASSVGDANTGELFF	TGTGCCAGCAGCGTAGGAGATGCGAACACCGGGGAGCTGTTTTTT
TRBV20-1	NA	TRBJ2-2	few	CSASRPNTGELFF	TGCAGTGCTAGTAGACCCAACACCGGGGAGCTGTTTTTT
TRBV14	NA	TRBJ2-5	many	CASSQWLDPWRNQETQYF	TGTGCCAGCAGCCAATGGCTCGACCCCTGGCGGAACCAAGAGACCCAGTACTTC
TRBV29-1	NA	TRBJ1-1	few	CSGSKGNTEAFF	TGCAGCGGGTCAAAAGGGAACACTGAAGCTTTCTTT
TRBV25-1	NA	TRBJ1-3	NA	CASSEYRAVYF	TGTGCCAGCAGTGAATATAGGGCTGTGTATTTT
TRBV10-2	TRBD2	TRBJ2-7	many	CASSESLWTSGRSDAQYF	TGCGCCAGCAGTGAGTCTCTTTGGACTAGCGGGAGGTCGGACGCGCAGTACTTC
TRBV10-3	TRBD1	TRBJ1-6	many	CAISRDRGNSPLHF	TGTGCCATCAGTCGGGACAGGGGGAACTCACCCCTCCACTTT
TRBV7-8	NA	TRBJ1-3	many	CASSSHVSGNTIYF	TGTGCCAGCAGCTCTCATGTCTCTGGAAACACCATATATTTT
TRBV5-1	NA	TRBJ2-2	few	CASRNQGYGELFF	TGCGCCAGCAGGAACCAGGGATACGGGGAGCTGTTTTTT
TRBV12-3/TRBV12-4	TRBD1	TRBJ1-1	many	CASSLTRGAEAFF	TGTGCCAGCAGTTTAACCAGGGGGGCTGAAGCTTTCTTT
TRBV20-1	NA	TRBJ1-5	many	CSARGARSNQPQHF	TGCAGTGCTAGAGGTGCCCGGAGCAATCAGCCCCAGCATTTT
TRBV4-2	NA	TRBJ2-7	NA	CASSPVVSYEQYF	TGTGCCAGCAGCCCGGTGGTGTCCTACGAGCAGTACTTC
TRBV5-5	NA	TRBJ2-3	many	CASSIFDGTDTQYF	TGTGCCAGCAGCATCTTCGACGGGACAGATACGCAGTATTTT
TRBV5-1	TRBD1	TRBJ1-5	many	CASSLEGQGNQPQHF	TGCGCCAGCAGCTTGGAGGGACAGGGCAATCAGCCCCAGCATTTT
TRBV7-2	TRBD1	TRBJ1-5	many	CASSFSQGSNQPQHF	TGTGCCAGCAGCTTTTCACAGGGGAGCAATCAGCCCCAGCATTTT
TRBV7-9	NA	TRBJ1-3	many	CASSKSGDSGNTIYF	TGTGCCAGCAGCAAATCAGGGGATTCTGGAAACACCATATATTTT
TRBV3-1	TRBD2	TRBJ2-5	many	CASSRGLAEQETQYF	TGTGCCAGCAGCCGGGGACTAGCGGAGCAAGAGACCCAGTACTTC
TRBV4-1	TRBD2	TRBJ2-3	many	CASSPGASGSQYF	TGCGCCAGCAGCCCCGGGGCTAGCGGGAGTCAGTATTTT
TRBV5-5	NA	TRBJ1-5	many	CASSFATAQPQHF	TGTGCCAGCAGCTTTGCGACAGCTCAGCCCCAGCATTTT
TRBV20-1	NA	TRBJ2-7	many	CSPNSQTTGTFYEQYF	TGCAGTCCTAACTCCCAAACAACCGGGACTTTCTACGAGCAGTACTTC
TRBV5-1	NA	TRBJ2-3	NA	CASSQNTDTQYF	TGCGCCAGCAGCCAAAACACAGATACGCAGTATTTT
TRBV20-1	NA	TRBJ1-2	many	CSASGRVHGYTF	TGCAGTGCTTCGGGCAGGGTGCATGGCTACACCTTC
TRBV7-2	NA	TRBJ1-5	many	CASSLFALSNQPQHF	TGTGCCAGCAGCTTATTCGCCCTTAGCAATCAGCCCCAGCATTTT
TRBV10-1	NA	TRBJ2-4	NA	CASSESGGGKKNIQYF	TGCGCCAGCAGTGAGTCGGGCGGAGGAAAAAAAAACATTCAGTACTTC
TRBV18	TRBD1	TRBJ1-1	many	CASSLKDRVGTEAFF	TGTGCCAGCTCATTAAAGGACAGGGTTGGGACTGAAGCTTTCTTT
TRBV30	NA	TRBJ2-3	NA	CAWGLGVRTDTQYF	TGTGCCTGGGGGCTGGGCGTCCGCACAGATACGCAGTATTTT
TRBV6-6	NA	TRBJ1-2	many	CASSYGGESYGYTF	TGTGCCAGCAGTTATGGTGGTGAGAGCTATGGCTACACCTTC
TRBV7-8	NA	TRBJ2-7	NA	CASSSRPRTANYEQYF	TGTGCCAGCAGCTCTCGACCCCGGACTGCTAACTACGAGCAGTACTTC